This record covers a single T cell receptor beta chain. Unmatched junction bases numbered 8, after V lost 0 bases and J lost 3 bases. From germline, CDR1 is SGDLS and CDR2 YYNGEE. The CDR3 runs to 18 residues. Sequenced by immunoSEQ multiplex PCR; TCRdb stores in-frame clones only, minus some. The sample shows about 300,000 clones, 75% to 95% of them seen only once. This entry comes from a study of blood T cell repertoires in COVID-19. Looking at the study overall: PBMCs, B-cell-depleted T cells, or T cells were the source of the cDNA or gDNA that made up the material.

Sequencing was carried out using peripheral blood. This TCR came from a woman aged 30 to 39 with COVID-19, enrolled during active disease. The chain is built from TRBV9 and TRBJ2-3, with 12 bases lining up with TRBD2. CDR3 amino acids: CASSVADPTSGSTDTQYF. CDR3 DNA sequence: TGTGCCAGCAGCGTAGCCGATCCGACTAGCGGGAGTACAGATACGCAGTATTTT. Full variable domain (outside the CDR3, taken from reference TRBV9 and TRBJ2-3): DSGVTQTPKHLITATGQRVTLRCSPRSGDLSVYWYQQSLDQGLQFLIQYYNGEERAKGNILERFSAQQFPDLHSELNLSSLELGDSALYFCASSVADPTSGSTDTQYFGPGTRLTVL.